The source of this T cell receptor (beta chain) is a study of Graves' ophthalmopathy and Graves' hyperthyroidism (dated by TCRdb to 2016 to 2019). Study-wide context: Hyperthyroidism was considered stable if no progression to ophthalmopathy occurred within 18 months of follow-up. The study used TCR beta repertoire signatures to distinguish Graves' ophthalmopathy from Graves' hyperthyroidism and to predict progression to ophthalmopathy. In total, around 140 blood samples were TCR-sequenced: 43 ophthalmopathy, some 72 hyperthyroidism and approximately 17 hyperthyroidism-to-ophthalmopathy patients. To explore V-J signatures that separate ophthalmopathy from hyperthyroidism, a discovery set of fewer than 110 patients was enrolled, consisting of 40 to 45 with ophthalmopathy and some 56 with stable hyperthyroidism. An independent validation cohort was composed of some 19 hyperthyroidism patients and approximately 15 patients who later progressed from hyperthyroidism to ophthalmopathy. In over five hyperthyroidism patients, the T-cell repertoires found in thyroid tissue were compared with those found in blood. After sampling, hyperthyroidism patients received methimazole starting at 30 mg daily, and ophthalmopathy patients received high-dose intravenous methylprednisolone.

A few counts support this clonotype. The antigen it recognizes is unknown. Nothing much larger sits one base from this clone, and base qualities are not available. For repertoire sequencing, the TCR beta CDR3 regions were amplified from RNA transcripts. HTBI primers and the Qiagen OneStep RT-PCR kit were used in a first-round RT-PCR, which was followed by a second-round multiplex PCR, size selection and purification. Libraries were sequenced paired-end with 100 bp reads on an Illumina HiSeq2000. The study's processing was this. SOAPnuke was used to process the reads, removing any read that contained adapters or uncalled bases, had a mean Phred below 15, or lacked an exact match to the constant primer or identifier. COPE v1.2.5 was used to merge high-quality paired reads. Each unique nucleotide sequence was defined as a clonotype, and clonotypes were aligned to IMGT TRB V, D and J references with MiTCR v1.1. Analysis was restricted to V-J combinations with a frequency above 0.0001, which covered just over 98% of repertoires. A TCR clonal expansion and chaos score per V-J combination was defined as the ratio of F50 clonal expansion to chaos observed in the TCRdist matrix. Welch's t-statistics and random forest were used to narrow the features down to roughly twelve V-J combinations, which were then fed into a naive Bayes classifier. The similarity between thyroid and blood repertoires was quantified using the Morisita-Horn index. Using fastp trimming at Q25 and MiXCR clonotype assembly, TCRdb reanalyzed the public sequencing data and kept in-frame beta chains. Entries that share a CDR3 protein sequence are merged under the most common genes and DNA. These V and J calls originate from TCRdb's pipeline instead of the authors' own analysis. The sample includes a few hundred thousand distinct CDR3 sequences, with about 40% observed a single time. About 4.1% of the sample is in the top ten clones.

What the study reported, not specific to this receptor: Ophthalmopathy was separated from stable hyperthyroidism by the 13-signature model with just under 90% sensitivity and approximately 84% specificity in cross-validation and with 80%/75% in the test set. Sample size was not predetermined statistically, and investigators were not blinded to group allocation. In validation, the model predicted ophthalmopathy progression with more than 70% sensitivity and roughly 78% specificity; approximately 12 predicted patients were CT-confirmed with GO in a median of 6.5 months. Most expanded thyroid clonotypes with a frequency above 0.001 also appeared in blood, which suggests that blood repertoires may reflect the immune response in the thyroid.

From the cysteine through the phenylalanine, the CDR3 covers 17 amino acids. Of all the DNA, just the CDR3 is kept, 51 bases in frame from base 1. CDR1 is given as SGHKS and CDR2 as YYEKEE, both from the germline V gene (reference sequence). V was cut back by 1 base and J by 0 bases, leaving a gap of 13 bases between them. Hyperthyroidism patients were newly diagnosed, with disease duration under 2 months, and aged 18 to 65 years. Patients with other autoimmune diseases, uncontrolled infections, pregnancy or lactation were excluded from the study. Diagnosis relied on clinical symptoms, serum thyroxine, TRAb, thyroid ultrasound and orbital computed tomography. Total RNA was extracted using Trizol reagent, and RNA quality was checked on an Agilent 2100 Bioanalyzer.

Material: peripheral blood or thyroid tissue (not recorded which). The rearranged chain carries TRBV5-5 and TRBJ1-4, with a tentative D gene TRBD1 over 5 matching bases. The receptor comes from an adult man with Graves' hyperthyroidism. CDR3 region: CASSLNGAVATNEKLFF. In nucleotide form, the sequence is TGTGCCAGCAGCTTGAATGGGGCTGTTGCAACTAATGAAAAACTGTTTTTT.